Shown below are 29 T cell receptor beta chains from a single sample sequenced in a study of T cell repertoires in cytomegalovirus infection. Their antigens remain unidentified. TCRdb reprocessed the reads with MiXCR, giving one entry per CDR3 protein. The sample shows tens of thousands of distinct CDR3 sequences, around 28% of them seen only once. Sequencing was performed on CD8+ T cells from cultured PBMCs, taken from culture after CMV antigen stimulation. The receptors stem from a human donor in good health (CMV status not recorded). Some clones in this sample may be carry-over from other donors' samples.

This clonotype was seen repeatedly, ten times or more. The chain carries TRBV4-1 and TRBJ1-5, with D hard to call. CDR3 length: 17 amino acids. Trimming stripped 0 bases from V and 1 base from J, with 13 bases between. Germline V CDR1 and CDR2: MGHRA, YSYEKL. The CDR3 DNA sequence: TGCGCCAGCAGCCAAGATCTGCACGGGAGGAGCAATCAGCCCCAGCATTTT. Translating gives CASSQDLHGRSNQPQHF.

This clonotype was seen many times. The chain employs TRBV28 and TRBJ1-5; 8 bases align to TRBD1. The CDR3 is made up of 16 amino acids. Per germline, CDR1 MDHEN and CDR2 SYDVKM. Losses at the gene ends were 3 bases for V and 1 base for J; bases not matched to a gene: 5. The CDR3 here is CASSFFGQGSNQPQHF. The DNA for the CDR3 is TGTGCCAGCAGTTTTTTTGGACAGGGAAGCAATCAGCCCCAGCATTTT.

This clonotype has only a few counts. This chain links TRBV6-6 with TRBJ1-5; D is perhaps TRBD1 (6 bases). The V gene's germline CDR1 is MNHNY and CDR2 SVGAGI (reference sequence). V was pared by 11 bases and J by 2 bases, with 13 bases between. The CDR3 runs to 13 residues. The CDR3 nucleotides are TGTGCCTCGGGGGCAGGGCGCAATCAGCCCCAGCATTTT. Translating it yields CASGAGRNQPQHF.

This clonotype was counted between two and nine times. The chain employs TRBV4-1 and TRBJ2-2; 11 bases line up with TRBD1. CDR3 size: 17 residues. The V gene's germline CDR1 is MGHRA and CDR2 YSYEKL. Germline trimming cut 0 bases from V and 6 bases from J; bases unmatched to any gene: 6. The CDR3, as DNA: TGCGCCAGCAGCCAAGACGTGGGACAGGGGGGGTCCGGGGAGCTGTTTTTT. This sequence encodes CASSQDVGQGGSGELFF.

The genes are TRBV10-2 and TRBJ1-1; D perhaps matches TRBD1 (5 bases). The V gene's germline CDR1 is WSHSY and CDR2 SAAADI. The CDR3 length is 14 residues. Between the trimmed V and J ends, which lost 0 bases and 5 bases, there was a span of 10 bases. The CDR3 sequence is CASSESKGRTEAFF. For the CDR3, the DNA is TGCGCCAGCAGTGAGTCGAAGGGACGAACTGAAGCTTTCTTT.

This clonotype was picked up many times. The rearrangement uses TRBV7-8 and TRBJ2-1; no reliable D call. The V end lost 5 bases, the J end lost 3 bases, and 2 bases lay between the germline ends. The CDR3 has 11 residues. Germline V gene lookup returns CDR1 SGHVS and CDR2 FQNEAQ. Here the CDR3 DNA reads TGTGCCAGCAGCCGCTACAATGAGCAGTTCTTC. As protein: CASSRYNEQFF.

This clonotype was recorded a few times. The chain employs TRBV27 and TRBJ1-5; no firm D call. Germline loops: CDR1 MNHEY, CDR2 SMNVEV (reference sequence). Trimming removed 8 bases at V and 4 bases at J, with 9 bases between. The length of the CDR3 is 12 residues. CDR3 coding DNA: TGTGCCAGCGGTCTAGGGAATCAGCCCCAGCATTTT. Translation gives CASGLGNQPQHF.

The V and J genes are TRBV4-3 and TRBJ2-3, with D perhaps TRBD2 (5 bases). The CDR3 consists of 19 residues. The germline V gene has CDR1 LGHNA and CDR2 YSLEER. Trimming pared 0 bases from V and 1 base from J, leaving 20 bases between. As DNA, the CDR3 is TGCGCCAGCAGCCAAGAGTTCCCCTCCGGGGTAGCAGGCACAGATACGCAGTATTTT. Residues: CASSQEFPSGVAGTDTQYF.

This clonotype was seen a handful of times. V usage is TRBV7-3 and J usage is TRBJ2-2, with TRBD1 matching 7 bases. V lost 3 bases and J lost 5; bases outside the gene matches: 3. Germline V CDR1 and CDR2: SGHTA, FQGTGA. This CDR3 is 14 amino acids long. The CDR3, as DNA: TGTGCCAGCAGCTTGGGACAGCTAACCGGGGAGCTGTTTTTT. It is translated as CASSLGQLTGELFF. The variable domain in full, with the rest retrieved from reference TRBV7-3 and TRBJ2-2, is GAGVSQTPSNKVTEKGKYVELRCDPISGHTALYWYRQSLGQGPEFLIYFQGTGAADDSGLPNDRFFAVRPEGSVSTLKIQRTERGDSAVYLCASSLGQLTGELFFGEGSRLTVL.

The chain uses TRBV5-1 and TRBJ2-2; no definite D call. V lost 4 bases, J lost 2 bases, and 12 bases lay in between. Germline CDR1 reads SGHRS; CDR2 reads YFSETQ. This CDR3 contains 15 residues. The CDR3, as DNA: TGCGCCAGCAGCGGTCGCCGGAAAAACACCGGGGAGCTGTTTTTT. Translating gives CASSGRRKNTGELFF.

The chain couples TRBV19 to TRBJ2-2, with 10 bases aligning to TRBD1. Unmatched junction bases numbered 5, after V lost 5 bases and J lost 5 bases. CDR1 is LNHDA, CDR2 SQIVND, per germline (reference sequence). The CDR3 extends over 15 amino acids. The CDR3 is CASSSDRGLTGELFF. The CDR3 nucleotides are TGTGCCAGTAGTTCCGACAGGGGGCTGACCGGGGAGCTGTTTTTT. The entire variable domain, with the rest obtained from reference TRBV19 and TRBJ2-2, is as follows: DGGITQSPKYLFRKEGQNVTLSCEQNLNHDAMYWYRQDPGQGLRLIYYSQIVNDFQKGDIAEGYSVSREKKESFPLTVTSAQKNPTAFYLCASSSDRGLTGELFFGEGSRLTVL.

Ten or more counts support this clonotype. The V and J genes are TRBV6-2 or TRBV6-3 and TRBJ2-7; 13 bases map to TRBD2. This CDR3 has 16 residues. V shed 6 bases and J 5 bases; nucleotides not matched to a gene: 10. Germline CDR1 and CDR2: MNHEY and SVGEGT. The chain's CDR3 is CASSYRTSGSSDEQYF. DNA for the CDR3: TGTGCCAGCAGCTACCGGACTAGCGGGAGTTCGGACGAGCAGTACTTC.

This clonotype was observed at least ten times. This chain links TRBV7-2 with TRBJ1-6, with D possibly TRBD1 on 5 matching bases. V lost 2 bases, J lost 10 bases, and 18 bases lay in between. The CDR3 runs to 16 residues. Germline values: CDR1 SGHTA, CDR2 FQGNSA. Here the CDR3 reads CASSLLWGLAGSPLHF. The CDR3 DNA sequence: TGTGCCAGCAGCTTATTATGGGGACTAGCTGGATCACCCCTCCACTTT.

This clonotype was counted a few times. CDR3 sequence: CASSITYPGQGAYEQYF. The CDR3 DNA follows: TGTGCCAGCAGTATCACCTATCCGGGACAGGGGGCGTACGAGCAGTACTTC. The V call is TRBV27, the J call TRBJ2-7; 12 bases are shared with TRBD1. Germline V gene data show CDR1 as MNHEY and CDR2 as SMNVEV (reference sequence). Trimming cost V 5 bases and J 4 bases; bases outside gene matches: 12. The CDR3 spans 17 residues.

To note about this clonotype: A single base separates this from a much larger clone, so it may be a read error. No conserved phenylalanine or tryptophan is present at the end of the CDR3, so a read error is the likely explanation. V is TRBV27 and J is TRBJ1-5; D unresolved. Per germline, CDR1 MNHEY and CDR2 SMNVEV (reference sequence). V was pared by 2 bases and J by 4 bases, with 6 bases between. This CDR3 is built from 13 residues. The CDR3: CASSLQMNQPQHV. The CDR3 nucleotides read TGTGCCAGCAGTTTACAGATGAATCAGCCCCAGCATGTT.

The chain has TRBV20-1 and TRBJ1-5, with a weak D call TRBD1 (5 bases). The V end lost 1 base, the J end lost 6 bases, and 10 bases lay between the germline ends. Germline CDR1 and CDR2: DFQATT and SNEGSKA (reference sequence). The CDR3 covers 13 residues. The CDR3 loop reads CSARARGAQPQHF. The CDR3 region has the DNA TGCAGTGCTAGAGCAAGGGGTGCTCAGCCCCAGCATTTT.

Many counts were recorded for this clonotype. This sequence joins TRBV6-1 and TRBJ1-2; D remains unclear. The V end was cut by 2 bases, the J end by 6 bases, with 13 bases between. The CDR3 sequence is 14 residues long. Germline lookup yields CDR1 MNHNS and CDR2 SASEGT. Here the CDR3 reads CASSETLLLNGYTF. The CDR3 coding sequence is TGTGCCAGCAGTGAAACCCTTCTTCTAAATGGCTACACCTTC.

This clonotype has just a few counts. The V and J genes are TRBV27 and TRBJ1-1; 10 positions match TRBD1. The germline V gene has CDR1 MNHEY and CDR2 SMNVEV (reference sequence). This CDR3 comprises 14 residues. The ends lost 6 bases at V and 3 bases at J; junction bases unmatched: 4. This CDR3 reads CASSRGQGYTEAFF. In DNA form, the CDR3 reads TGTGCCAGCAGCCGGGGACAGGGGTACACTGAAGCTTTCTTT.

The chain links TRBV9 to TRBJ2-7, with unresolved D. V shed 3 bases and J shed 0 bases, with 4 bases lying between them. In germline, CDR1 is SGDLS, CDR2 YYNGEE. CDR3 size: 12 residues. The CDR3 DNA reads as TGTGCCAGCAGCGGCAGCTCCTACGAGCAGTACTTC. It codes for CASSGSSYEQYF.

In its sample, this clonotype was seen a few times. DNA for the CDR3: TGTGCCAGCGGGTTAGGGACAGGAGTCACAGATACGCAGTATTTT. Its protein product is CASGLGTGVTDTQYF. The genes are TRBV28 and TRBJ2-3, with 8 bases lining up with TRBD1. Germline CDR1 is MDHEN and CDR2 is SYDVKM. V lost 8 bases, J lost 2 bases, and 9 bases stayed unmatched. The CDR3 contains 15 residues.

This clonotype showed up just a few times. The chain joins TRBV5-6 to TRBJ2-4; possibly TRBD1 for D (5 bases). Germline-derived CDR1 and CDR2 are SGHDT and YYEEEE. Trimming removed 4 bases at V and 1 base at J, with 18 bases between. This CDR3 is built from 17 residues. The CDR3 DNA reads as TGTGCCAGCAGCACTTCAGGTCAGGGTGAGGCCAAAAACATTCAGTACTTC. The encoded protein is CASSTSGQGEAKNIQYF.

The chain carries TRBV12-3 or TRBV12-4 and TRBJ1-1, with a weak D call TRBD1 (6 bases). The CDR3 is 14 residues long. V was shortened by 1 base and J by 5 bases, with 11 bases between the two germline ends. The CDR3 loop reads CASSLGGARTEAFF. The CDR3 DNA reads TGTGCCAGCAGTTTAGGGGGGGCCCGGACTGAAGCTTTCTTT.

This chain uses TRBV4-3 with TRBJ2-7; 7 bases map to TRBD2. The CDR3 contains 14 residues. V trimming: 0 bases; J trimming: 12 bases; junction bases outside the gene matches: 11. Germline CDR1 LGHNA, CDR2 YSLEER. CDR3 bases: TGCGCCAGCAGCCAAGAGAGAAGTACGGGGGAGGGGTACTTC. Amino acid sequence: CASSQERSTGEGYF.

This clonotype was seen a few times. The rearrangement joins TRBV30 to TRBJ1-1; a possible D gene is TRBD1 (5 bases). Germline CDR1 is GTSNPN and CDR2 is SVGIG (reference sequence). V was cut by 5 bases and J by 3 bases, with 19 bases left in between. The CDR3 has 15 residues. Written as DNA, the CDR3 is TGTGCCTGGTCTATCCCGGGGGATCGGTACACTGAAGCTTTCTTT. Its protein is CAWSIPGDRYTEAFF.

In this sample, this clonotype turned up once. This may be a read error: a much more frequent sequence differs by one nucleotide. The chain uses TRBV4-3 and TRBJ2-7, with D unclear. From germline, CDR1 is LGHNA and CDR2 YSLEER. CDR3 size: 13 residues. The CDR3 here is CTSSQDMAYEQYF. DNA of the CDR3: TGCACCAGCAGCCAAGATATGGCCTACGAGCAGTACTTC.

This clonotype was seen only a few times. The rearrangement links TRBV14 to TRBJ2-7, with 8 bases matching TRBD1. The junction had 4 bases not matched to a gene; V was cut back by 3 bases and J by 6 bases. This CDR3 is 13 amino acids long. The germline V gene has CDR1 SGHDN and CDR2 FVKESK. The CDR3 loop is CASSQWTGTEQYF. DNA for the CDR3: TGTGCCAGCAGCCAGTGGACAGGGACCGAGCAGTACTTC.

This chain links TRBV2 with TRBJ2-1, with D possibly TRBD2 on 6 matching bases. Germline V lookup: CDR1 SNHLY, CDR2 FYNNEI. The CDR3 loop spans 16 amino acids. V dropped 5 bases and J dropped 7 bases, with 21 bases sitting between them. CDR3 region: CASSSRTGTGQNEQFF. In nucleotides, the CDR3 is TGTGCCAGCAGTTCAAGGACCGGGACTGGGCAAAATGAGCAGTTCTTC.

This clonotype was observed a few times. The rearrangement joins TRBV4-1 to TRBJ2-1, with a possible D match to TRBD1 (6 bases). Trimming left V 1 base short and J 4 bases short, with 14 bases between. The CDR3 is 16 residues long. The germline V gene has CDR1 MGHRA and CDR2 YSYEKL. The CDR3 loop reads CASSQGQGNPYNEQFF. DNA for the CDR3: TGCGCCAGCAGCCAAGGGCAGGGGAACCCTTACAATGAGCAGTTCTTC.

This chain uses TRBV4-1 with TRBJ2-7; 9 bases agree with TRBD1. V lost 1 base, J lost 1 base, and 8 bases stayed unmatched. The CDR3 runs 17 residues. CDR1 and CDR2 (germline): MGHRA, YSYEKL. The chain's CDR3 is CASSQGTGGKMSYEQYF. The CDR3 region has the DNA TGCGCCAGCAGCCAAGGTACAGGGGGCAAGATGTCCTACGAGCAGTACTTC.